This TCR beta chain is from a study of molecular identifiers for immune sequencing clone quantification. One entry per CDR3 protein results from TCRdb running MiXCR on the PCR reads. The table includes nearly 650,000 distinct CDR3 sequences, over 25% detected once. The CDR3 contains 13 residues. CDR1 GTSNPN and CDR2 SVGIG come from the germline V gene (reference sequence). Trimming removed 3 bases from V and 11 bases from J, with 19 bases in between. On this clonotype: Being one base from a much bigger clone, this may be a read error.

This chain joins TRBV30 and TRBJ1-1, with D possibly TRBD1 on 5 matching bases. The sequenced material came from naive CD8+ T cells from blood, with Jurkat cell RNA spiked in. Subset noted: FACS-sorted CD8+CD4-CCR7+CD45RA+ naive T cells. The sequence was collected from a human donor in good health. Some libraries in this study had Jurkat cell RNA spiked in. The CDR3 region is CAWSEVEAGEAFF. The CDR3 DNA is TGTGCCTGGAGCGAAGTCGAAGCGGGGGAGGCTTTCTTT.